This T cell receptor beta chain was obtained from a study of shared clonotypes between healthy human individuals. Here immunoSEQ multiplex PCR was the method, and the copy in TCRdb shows in-frame clones only, minus some. The sample holds some 1.5 million clones; about 96% are singletons and the top ten take about 1.2%. The CDR3 extends over 10 amino acids. Germline lookup yields CDR1 MNHEY and CDR2 SMNVEV (reference sequence). The ends were cut back, 6 bases at V and 6 bases at J, with 3 bases in the middle. The sequence derives from a man younger than 40 in good health. The sequenced sample was naive CD4+ T cells sorted from blood. Indicated subset: CD45RA+ positively selected. The chain is built from TRBV27 and TRBJ1-5; no firm D call. This CDR3 reads CASSFQPQHF. Written as DNA, the CDR3 is TGTGCCAGCAGCTTTCAGCCCCAGCATTTT.